These 3 T cell receptor beta chains were all obtained from the same sample, sequenced in a study of T cells in Graves' hyperthyroidism and ophthalmopathy (dated by TCRdb to the late 2010s). Receptors were amplified or captured by multiplex PCR. Sequencing relied on an Illumina HiSeq 2000. The TCR beta CDR3 regions were amplified from the RNA transcripts. The first round of RT-PCR for the TCR CDR3 was performed with the HTBI primer set and the Qiagen OneStep RT-PCR kit. TCRdb ran its own pipeline on the public reads, namely fastp trimming at Q25 and MiXCR clone calling, and kept in-frame beta chains. Each entry is one CDR3 protein sequence, shown with its most common DNA and genes. Within this sample are roughly 300,000 distinct CDR3 sequences, with over 15% of them counted one time only. Under 55% of the sample goes to the ten largest clones. Sequenced material: blood. Source of these receptors: a woman aged 45-65 years with Graves' hyperthyroidism.

This clonotype was recorded a few times. The CDR3 sequence: CATSFAGATGDTQYF. The CDR3 DNA reads as TGTGCCACCAGTTTCGCGGGAGCCACGGGCGATACGCAGTATTTT. J is TRBJ2-3 and V is TRBV24-1; 7 bases align to TRBD2. V lost 6 bases to trimming and J lost 6 bases; unmatched junction nucleotides: 11. CDR1 and CDR2 from the germline V gene are KGHDR and SFDVKD. This CDR3 has 15 amino acids.

This clonotype was seen many times. The chain couples TRBV2 to TRBJ2-5, with 12 bases fitting TRBD2. This CDR3 is 14 amino acids long. V was pared by 8 bases and J by 3 bases, with 4 bases of the junction left unmatched. Germline CDR1 is SNHLY and CDR2 is FYNNEI. The chain's CDR3 is CASESSGGEETQYF. The DNA of the CDR3 is TGTGCCAGCGAATCTAGCGGGGGGGAAGAGACCCAGTACTTC.

This clonotype showed up just a few times. The rearrangement links TRBV5-6 to TRBJ1-2; no firm D call. Per the germline V gene, CDR1 is SGHDT and CDR2 is YYEEEE. The CDR3 contains 13 residues. V was pared by 1 base and J by 8 bases, with 12 bases between. The CDR3 DNA reads as TGTGCCAGCAGCTTGACCTCCTCCAAGGGCTACACCTTC. Encoded protein: CASSLTSSKGYTF.